This TCR beta chain was retrieved from a study of siplizumab effects on memory and regulatory T cells. Overall study findings and caveats: With siplizumab, cumulative frequency of CD4+ memory-derived alloreactive sequences dropped significantly. Siplizumab conditions gave an average of approximately 71% Treg-derived mappable alloreactive CD4+ clones, versus around 26% for controls.

Remarks on this clone: Its specificity is not known.

The CDR3 runs 15 residues. CDR1 and CDR2 (germline): SGHNT, YYREEE (reference sequence). The V gene lost 4 bases and the J gene lost 6 bases, with 17 bases spanning the gap. The repertoire was sequenced with immunoSEQ multiplex PCR; TCRdb's copy has only in-frame clones and lacks some. The table shows roughly 120,000 clones, with about 95% occurring only once. This TCR came from a human donor in good health. The material sequenced was non-Treg CD4+ T cells sorted from blood. This chain connects TRBV5-4 to TRBJ2-1; D may be TRBD2 (5 bases). CDR3 nucleotides: TGTGCCAGCAGCACCTATGACAAAGGACTCAATGAGCAGTTCTTC. Translating gives CASSTYDKGLNEQFF.